The following is a T cell receptor (beta chain) sequence with its context. The antigen remains undetermined. This specimen comes from a study of CD8+CD57+ T cells in acquired aplastic anemia. As for the study in general: Average DNA yield from sorted CD4+ and CD8+ cells was approximately 3 ug. Findings and limits, study-wide: Significant differences in CD8+ Simpson's diversity were not observed between patients and controls.

CD8+CD57+ cell expansion, shown by flow cytometry, had occurred in the patients selected for sequencing. The CDR3 is 13 residues long. The V and J ends lost 3 bases and 4 bases respectively, with 9 bases between them. Germline V gene lookup returns CDR1 SEHNR and CDR2 FQNEAQ (reference sequence). Profiles of TCR beta VDJ and CDR3 were generated from a genomic DNA template. TCRdb recomputed calls from the reads with MiXCR, one row per CDR3 protein. The sample contains tens of thousands of distinct CDR3 sequences, roughly two thirds of which appear only once. The rearrangement joins TRBV7-9 to TRBJ2-5, with a possible D match to TRBD2 (5 bases). This TCR was recovered from a human donor with aplastic anemia. The specimen was sorted CD4+, CD8+, or CD8+CD57+ T cells (not recorded which) from PBMCs. CDR3 bases: TGTGCCAGCAGCTTGGCTAGCCGAGAGACCCAGTACTTC. Residues: CASSLASRETQYF.